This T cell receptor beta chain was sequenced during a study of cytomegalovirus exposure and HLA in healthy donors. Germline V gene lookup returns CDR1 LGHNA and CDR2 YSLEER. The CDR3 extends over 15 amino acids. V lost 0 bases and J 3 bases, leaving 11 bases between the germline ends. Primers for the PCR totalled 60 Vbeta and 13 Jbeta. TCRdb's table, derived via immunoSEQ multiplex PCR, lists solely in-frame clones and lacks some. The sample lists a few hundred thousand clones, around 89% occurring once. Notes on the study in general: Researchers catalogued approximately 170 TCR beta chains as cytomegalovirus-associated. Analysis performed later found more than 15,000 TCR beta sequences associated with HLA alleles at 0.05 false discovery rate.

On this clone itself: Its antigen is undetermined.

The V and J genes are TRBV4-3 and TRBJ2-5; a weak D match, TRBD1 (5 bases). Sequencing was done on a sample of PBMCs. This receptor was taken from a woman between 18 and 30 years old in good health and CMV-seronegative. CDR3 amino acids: CASSQDTQVEETQYF. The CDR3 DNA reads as TGCGCCAGCAGCCAAGATACACAGGTGGAAGAGACCCAGTACTTC.